The clone carrying this T cell receptor beta chain was seen a single time. Its antigen is unknown. This record belongs to a study of graft-versus-host responses after intestinal transplantation. The overall study: Recipients were all induced with anti-thymocyte globulin, then given tacrolimus and steroids for 2 to 3 years.

Study-level findings and limits: GvH clones occurred in recipient marrow; some first appeared in ileum or blood. Maximum circulating GvH clone levels tracked with early post-transplant HvG decreases.

Profiling relied on immunoSEQ multiplex PCR, and the TCRdb table lists in-frame clones only, not all of them. The sample gives some 31,000 clones, 87% of which show up once; 11% is in the top ten. This specimen was PBMCs, taken around 460 days after intestinal transplantation. This sequence originates from a human patient who received an intestinal transplant, so some T cells may come from the graft donor.

In DNA, the CDR3 is TGTGCCAGCAGCTCCTCTCCACGCTATGGCTACACCTTC. This encodes CASSSSPRYGYTF. The chain recombines TRBV11-3 with TRBJ1-2; D call uncertain. CDR1 and CDR2 (germline): SGHNT, YENEEA. The CDR3 extends over 13 amino acids. Trimming shortened V by 4 bases and J by 4 bases, and 10 bases separated the two germline ends. Supplemented by reference TRBV11-3 and TRBJ1-2, the full variable domain reads EAGVVQSPRYKIIEKKQPVAFWCNPISGHNTLYWYLQNLGQGPELLIRYENEEAVDDSQLPKDRFSAERLKGVDSTLKIQPAELGDSAVYLCASSSSPRYGYTFGSGTRLTVV.